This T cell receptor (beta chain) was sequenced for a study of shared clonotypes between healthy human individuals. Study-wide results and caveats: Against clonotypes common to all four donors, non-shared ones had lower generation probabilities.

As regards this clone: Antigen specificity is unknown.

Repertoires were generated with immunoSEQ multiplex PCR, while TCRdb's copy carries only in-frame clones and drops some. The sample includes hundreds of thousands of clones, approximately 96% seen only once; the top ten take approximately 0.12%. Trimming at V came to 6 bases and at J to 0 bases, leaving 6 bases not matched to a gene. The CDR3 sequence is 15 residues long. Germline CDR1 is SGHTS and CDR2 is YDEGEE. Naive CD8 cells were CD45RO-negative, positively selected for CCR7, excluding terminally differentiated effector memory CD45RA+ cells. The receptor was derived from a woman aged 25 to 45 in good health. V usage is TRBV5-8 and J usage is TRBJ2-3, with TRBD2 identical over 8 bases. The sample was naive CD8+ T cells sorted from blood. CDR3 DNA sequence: TGTGCCAGCACCTCCGGGACTAGTAGCACAGATACGCAGTATTTT. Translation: CASTSGTSSTDTQYF.